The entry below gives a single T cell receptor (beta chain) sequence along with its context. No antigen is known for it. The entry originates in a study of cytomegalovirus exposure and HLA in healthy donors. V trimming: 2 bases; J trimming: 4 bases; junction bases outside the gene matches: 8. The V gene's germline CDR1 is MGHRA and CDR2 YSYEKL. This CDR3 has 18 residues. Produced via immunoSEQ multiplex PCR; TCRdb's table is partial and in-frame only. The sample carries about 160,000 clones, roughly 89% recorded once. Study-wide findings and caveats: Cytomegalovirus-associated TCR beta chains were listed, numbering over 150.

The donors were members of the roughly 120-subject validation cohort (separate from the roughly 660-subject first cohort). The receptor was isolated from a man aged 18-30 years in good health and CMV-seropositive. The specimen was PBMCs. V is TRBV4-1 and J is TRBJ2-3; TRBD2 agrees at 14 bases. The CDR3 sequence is CASSQFPGLAGEPDTQYF. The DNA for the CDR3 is TGCGCCAGCAGCCAATTCCCGGGACTAGCGGGAGAACCAGATACGCAGTATTTT.